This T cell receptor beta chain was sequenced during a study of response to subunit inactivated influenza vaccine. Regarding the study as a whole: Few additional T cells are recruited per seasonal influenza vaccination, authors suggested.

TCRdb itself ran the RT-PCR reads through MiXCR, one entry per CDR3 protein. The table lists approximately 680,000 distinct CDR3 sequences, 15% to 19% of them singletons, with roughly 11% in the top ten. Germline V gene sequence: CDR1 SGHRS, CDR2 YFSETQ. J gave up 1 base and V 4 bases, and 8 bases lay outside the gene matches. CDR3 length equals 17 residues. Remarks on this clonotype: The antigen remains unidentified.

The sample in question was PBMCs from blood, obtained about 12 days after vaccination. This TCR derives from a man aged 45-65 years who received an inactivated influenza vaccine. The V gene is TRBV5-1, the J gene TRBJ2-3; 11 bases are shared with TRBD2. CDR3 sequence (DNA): TGCGCCAGCAGCAGGGCCGGGACTAGCGGCGGCACAGATACGCAGTATTTT. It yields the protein CASSRAGTSGGTDTQYF.